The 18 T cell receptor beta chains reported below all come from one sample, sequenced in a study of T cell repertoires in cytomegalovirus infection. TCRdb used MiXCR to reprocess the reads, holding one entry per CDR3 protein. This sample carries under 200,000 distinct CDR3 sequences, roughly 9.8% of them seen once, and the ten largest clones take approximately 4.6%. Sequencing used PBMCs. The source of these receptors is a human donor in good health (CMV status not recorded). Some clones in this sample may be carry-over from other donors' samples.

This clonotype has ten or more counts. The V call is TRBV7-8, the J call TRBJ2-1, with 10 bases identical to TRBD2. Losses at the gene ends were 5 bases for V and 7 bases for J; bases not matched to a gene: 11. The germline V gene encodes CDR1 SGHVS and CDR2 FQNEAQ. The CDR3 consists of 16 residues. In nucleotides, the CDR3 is TGTGCCAGCAGCGTAGAAAGCGGGGGGGCGTGGAATGAGCAGTTCTTC. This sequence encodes CASSVESGGAWNEQFF.

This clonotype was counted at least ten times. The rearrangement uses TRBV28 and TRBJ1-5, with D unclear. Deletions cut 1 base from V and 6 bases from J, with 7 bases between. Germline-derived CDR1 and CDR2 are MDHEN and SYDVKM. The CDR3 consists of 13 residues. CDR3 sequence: CASSLLVGQPQHF. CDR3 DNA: TGTGCCAGCAGTTTATTGGTTGGTCAGCCCCAGCATTTT.

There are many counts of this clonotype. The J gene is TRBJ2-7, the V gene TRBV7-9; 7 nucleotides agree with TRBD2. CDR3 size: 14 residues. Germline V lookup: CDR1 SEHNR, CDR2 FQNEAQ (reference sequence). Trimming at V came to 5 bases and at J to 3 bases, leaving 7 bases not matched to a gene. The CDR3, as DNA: TGTGCCAGCAGCCAGCTTGGGGGGGGCTACGAGCAGTACTTC. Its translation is CASSQLGGGYEQYF.

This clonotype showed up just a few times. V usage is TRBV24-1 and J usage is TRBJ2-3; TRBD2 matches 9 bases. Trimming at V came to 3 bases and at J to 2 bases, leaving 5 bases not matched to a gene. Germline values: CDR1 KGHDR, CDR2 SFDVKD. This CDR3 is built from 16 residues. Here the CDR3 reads CATSDRSGGNTDTQYF. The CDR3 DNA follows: TGTGCCACCAGTGATCGTAGCGGGGGAAACACAGATACGCAGTATTTT.

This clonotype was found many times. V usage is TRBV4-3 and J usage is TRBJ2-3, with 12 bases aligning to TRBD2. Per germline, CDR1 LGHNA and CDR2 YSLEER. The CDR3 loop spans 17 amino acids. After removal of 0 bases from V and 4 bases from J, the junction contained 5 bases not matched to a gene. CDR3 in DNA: TGCGCCAGCAGCCAAGACGGGACTAGCGGGCATGCAGATACGCAGTATTTT. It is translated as CASSQDGTSGHADTQYF.

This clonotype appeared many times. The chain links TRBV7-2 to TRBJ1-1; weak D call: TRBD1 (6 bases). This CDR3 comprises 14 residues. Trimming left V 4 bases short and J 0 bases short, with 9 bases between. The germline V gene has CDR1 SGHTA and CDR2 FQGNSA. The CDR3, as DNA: TGTGCCAGCAGCTCGACAGGCCTGAACACTGAAGCTTTCTTT. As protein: CASSSTGLNTEAFF.

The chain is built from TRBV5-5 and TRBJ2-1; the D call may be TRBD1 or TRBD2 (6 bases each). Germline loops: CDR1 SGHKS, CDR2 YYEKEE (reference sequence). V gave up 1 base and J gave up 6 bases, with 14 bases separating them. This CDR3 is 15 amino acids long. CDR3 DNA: TGTGCCAGCAGCTTGTCGGGGGCCGGATTCAATGAGCAGTTCTTC. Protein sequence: CASSLSGAGFNEQFF.

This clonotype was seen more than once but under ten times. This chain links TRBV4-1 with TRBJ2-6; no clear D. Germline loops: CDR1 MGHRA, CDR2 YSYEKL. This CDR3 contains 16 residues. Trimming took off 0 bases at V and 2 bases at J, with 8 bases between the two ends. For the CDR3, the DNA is TGCGCCAGCAGCCAAGAAATTGTAACTGGGGCCAACGTCCTGACTTTC. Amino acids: CASSQEIVTGANVLTF.

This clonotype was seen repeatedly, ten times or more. The CDR3 here is CASSPFGPVDSEQYF. CDR3 DNA sequence: TGTGCCAGCAGCCCATTCGGTCCAGTGGACAGCGAGCAGTACTTC. The genes are TRBV7-8 and TRBJ2-7; TRBD1 is a possible D gene (6 bases). This CDR3 contains 15 residues. Germline loops: CDR1 SGHVS, CDR2 FQNEAQ. V gave up 5 bases and J gave up 6 bases, with 20 bases separating them. Full variable domain (missing parts from reference TRBV7-8 and TRBJ2-7): GAGVSQSPRYKVAKRGQDVALRCDPISGHVSLFWYQQALGQGPEFLTYFQNEAQLDKSGLPSDRFFAERPEGSVSTLKIQRTQQEDSAVYLCASSPFGPVDSEQYFGPGTRLTVT.

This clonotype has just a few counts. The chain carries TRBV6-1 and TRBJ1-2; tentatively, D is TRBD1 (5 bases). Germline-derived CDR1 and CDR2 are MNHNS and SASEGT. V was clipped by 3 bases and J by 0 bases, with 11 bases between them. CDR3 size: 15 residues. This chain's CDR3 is CASSEGTVSNYGYTF. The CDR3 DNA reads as TGTGCCAGCAGTGAGGGGACGGTATCTAACTATGGCTACACCTTC.

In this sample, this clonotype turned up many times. In DNA form, the CDR3 reads TGTGCCAGCAGTTCCACCGGGACAGGGAACACTGAAGCTTTCTTT. It yields the protein CASSSTGTGNTEAFF. The chain couples TRBV28 to TRBJ1-1; 8 nucleotides agree with TRBD1. The germline V gene encodes CDR1 MDHEN and CDR2 SYDVKM. The CDR3 has 15 amino acids. V shed 4 bases and J 1 base; nucleotides not matched to a gene: 5. The whole variable domain, remainder taken from reference TRBV28 and TRBJ1-1, is DVKVTQSSRYLVKRTGEKVFLECVQDMDHENMFWYRQDPGLGLRLIYFSYDVKMKEKGDIPEGYSVSREKKERFSLILESASTNQTSMYLCASSSTGTGNTEAFFGQGTRLTVV.

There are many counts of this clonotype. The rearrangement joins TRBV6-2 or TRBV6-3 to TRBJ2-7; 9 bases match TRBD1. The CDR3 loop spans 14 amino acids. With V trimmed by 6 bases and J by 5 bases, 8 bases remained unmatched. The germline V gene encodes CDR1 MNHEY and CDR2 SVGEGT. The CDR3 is CASRFGTGRHEQYF. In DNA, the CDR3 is TGTGCCAGCAGATTCGGGACAGGGAGACACGAGCAGTACTTC.

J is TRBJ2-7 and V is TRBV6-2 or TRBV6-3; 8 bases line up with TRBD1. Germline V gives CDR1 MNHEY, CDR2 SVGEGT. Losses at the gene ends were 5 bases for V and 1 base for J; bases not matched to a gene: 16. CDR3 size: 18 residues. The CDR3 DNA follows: TGTGCCAGCAGTACGGACATGACCCGGGACAGGCCTTCCTACGAGCAGTACTTC. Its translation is CASSTDMTRDRPSYEQYF.

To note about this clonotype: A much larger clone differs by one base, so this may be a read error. The CDR3 loop is CASGPPPAQHF. DNA of the CDR3: TGTGCCAGTGGTCCTCCCCCGGCCCAGCATTTT. The chain employs TRBV19 and TRBJ1-5; D not certain. Trimming stripped 8 bases from V and 11 bases from J, with 13 bases between. Looked up from germline, CDR1 is LNHDA and CDR2 is SQIVND (reference sequence). CDR3 length equals 11 residues.

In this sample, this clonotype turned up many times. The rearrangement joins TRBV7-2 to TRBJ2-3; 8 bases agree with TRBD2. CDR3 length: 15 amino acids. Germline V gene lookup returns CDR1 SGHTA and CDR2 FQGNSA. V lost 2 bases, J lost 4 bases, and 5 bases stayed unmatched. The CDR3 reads CASSLRAGAADTQYF. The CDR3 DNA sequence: TGTGCCAGCAGCTTAAGAGCGGGAGCCGCAGATACGCAGTATTTT.

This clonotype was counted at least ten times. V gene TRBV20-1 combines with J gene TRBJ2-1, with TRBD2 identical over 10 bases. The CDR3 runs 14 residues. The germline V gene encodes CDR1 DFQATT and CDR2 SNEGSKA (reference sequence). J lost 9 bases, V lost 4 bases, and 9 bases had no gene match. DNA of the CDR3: TGCAGTGCTACCCGGACTAGCGGATTTCCTGAGCAGTTCTTC. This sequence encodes CSATRTSGFPEQFF.

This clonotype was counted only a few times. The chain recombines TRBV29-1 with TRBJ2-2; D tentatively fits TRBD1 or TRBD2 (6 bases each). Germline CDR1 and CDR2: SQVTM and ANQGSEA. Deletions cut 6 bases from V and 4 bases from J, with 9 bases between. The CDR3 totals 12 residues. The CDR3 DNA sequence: TGCAGCGTGAGGGGGGTCACCGGGGAGCTGTTTTTT. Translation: CSVRGVTGELFF.

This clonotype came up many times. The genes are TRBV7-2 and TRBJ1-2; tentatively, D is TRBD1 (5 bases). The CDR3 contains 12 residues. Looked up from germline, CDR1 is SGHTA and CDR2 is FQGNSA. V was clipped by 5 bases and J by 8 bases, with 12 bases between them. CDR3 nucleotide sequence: TGTGCCAGCAGCCCGGTGACAGAGGGCTACACCTTC. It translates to CASSPVTEGYTF.